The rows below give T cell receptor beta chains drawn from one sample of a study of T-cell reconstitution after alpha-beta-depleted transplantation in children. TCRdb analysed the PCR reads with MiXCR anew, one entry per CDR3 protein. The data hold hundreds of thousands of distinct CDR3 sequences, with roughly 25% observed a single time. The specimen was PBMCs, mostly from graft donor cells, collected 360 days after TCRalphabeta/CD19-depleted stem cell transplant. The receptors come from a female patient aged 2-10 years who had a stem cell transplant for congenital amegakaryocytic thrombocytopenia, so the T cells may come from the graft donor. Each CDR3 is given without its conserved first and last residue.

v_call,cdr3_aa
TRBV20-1,SARVVYSYEQY
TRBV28,ASSPGWPLVEQY
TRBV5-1,ASSYSGAGTYNSPLH
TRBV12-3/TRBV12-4,ASSFGATEAF
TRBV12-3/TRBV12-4,ASSLIGQANNEQF
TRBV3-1,ASSQGNNEQF
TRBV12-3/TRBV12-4,ASSLRPYSGNTIY
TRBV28,ASSRGYQPQH
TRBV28,ASVPGPLSYEQY
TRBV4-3,ASSQLGPPDTQY
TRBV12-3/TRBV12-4,ASSSFGFRYLQF
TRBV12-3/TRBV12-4,ASSGHVGTNQPQH
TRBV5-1,ASSLEFPTEAF
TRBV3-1,ASQIFGSDEQY
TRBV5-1,ASSRTGARDIQY
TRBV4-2,ASSPRQGFILNQPQH
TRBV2,ASSVKSELYGYT
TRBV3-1,ASSQTQGSYGYT
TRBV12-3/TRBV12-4,ASSLSIVGPGANVLT
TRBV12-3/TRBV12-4,ASSLLLTSGGTDTQY
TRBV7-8,ASSLELASFEQY
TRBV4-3,ASSPYLAEGTSSYNEQF
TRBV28,ASSSPGGPGNEQF
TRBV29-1,SVDIGHSNEQF
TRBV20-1,SAGIRGAPGFNSPLH
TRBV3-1,ASSQDLAGGPYEQF
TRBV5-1,ASSLSPTGWYGYT
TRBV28,ASSFQGESDCEQY
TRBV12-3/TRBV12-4,ASSFRGNEQF
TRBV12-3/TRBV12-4,ASSLAANTGELF
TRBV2,ASSVGRAGYGYT
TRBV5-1,ASSLDPRNTGELF
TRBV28,ASSLFTVGPGELF
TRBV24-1,ATSASLAGASPYNEQF
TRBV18,ASSPQGQAAYEQY
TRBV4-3,ASSARLNTEAF
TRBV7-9,ASGEGLHEQY
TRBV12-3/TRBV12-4,ASSLLGQGVSEQY
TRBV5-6,ASSLSALGPQH
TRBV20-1,SAPWTGPNYGYT
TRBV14,ASSPRLGGEQY
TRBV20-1,SAKRMGASGRWSYNEQF
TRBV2,ASSEVRTGRNQPQH
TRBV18,ASSDRQAGSYEQY
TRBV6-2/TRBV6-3,ASSLRGQGRTDTQY
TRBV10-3,AITQNRAERSEAF
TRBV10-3,AISPYRGGNPYT
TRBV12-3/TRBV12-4,ASSLSAEAF
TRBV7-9,ASSNPGGENTDTQY
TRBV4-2,ASSQVTSGSTEQF
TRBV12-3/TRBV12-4,ASSFVRGWDTIY
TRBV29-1,STRGDIRTDTQY
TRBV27,ASSLSAPNTEAF